The clone carrying this T cell receptor (beta chain) was observed a few times. The antigen remains unidentified. The data derive from a study of T cells after yellow fever vaccination. Study-level points and caveats: In FACS-sorted repertoires, abundant clonotypes from the bulk population could appear as contaminants.

CDR1 SNHLY and CDR2 FYNNEI come from the germline V gene. This CDR3 is 17 amino acids long. The V and J ends lost 6 bases and 3 bases, in that order; junction bases with no gene match: 5. Making TCR cDNA involved 5'RACE template switching, which added UMIs and a universal primer site. TCRdb used MiXCR to reprocess the 5' RACE reads, holding one entry per CDR3 protein. Of 500,000 to 650,000 distinct CDR3 sequences in the sample, roughly a sixth were seen once. The TCR was taken from a man between 18 and 35 years old who received the YFV17D yellow fever vaccine. The sample consisted of PBMCs, taken 5 days after the first yellow fever vaccination. The chain couples TRBV2 to TRBJ2-2; 15 bases are a match to TRBD2. The CDR3 DNA reads as TGTGCCAGCAGCGCGGGACTAGCGGGGGGTCACACCGGGGAGCTGTTTTTT. Translated: CASSAGLAGGHTGELFF.